These T cell receptor beta chains were read from a single sample in a study of graft-versus-host responses after intestinal transplantation. This table comes from immunoSEQ multiplex PCR, and its TCRdb copy is limited to in-frame clones, with some not included. The table has tens of thousands of clones, around 80% seen once. This sample comprised ileum tissue, obtained 12 days after intestinal transplant. All receptors derive from a human patient who received an intestinal transplant, so some T cells may come from the graft donor. Each CDR3 is given with its conserved first and last residue. The D gene is left open where the match is weak. Not all rows give a size; the values are once, few, many and, for expanded clones, a class.

d_call	clone_size	j_call	v_call	cdr3_aa	cdr3_nt
NA	NA	TRBJ1-1	TRBV6-6	CASSSTGLDRRTEAFF	TGTGCCAGCAGTTCCACCGGGCTGGACAGACGCACTGAAGCTTTCTTT
NA	once	TRBJ2-2	TRBV6-4	CASKGLADTGELFF	TGTGCCAGCAAAGGCCTAGCAGATACCGGGGAGCTGTTTTTT
NA	NA	TRBJ2-3	TRBV5-4	CASSRGSGDTDTQYF	TGTGCCAGCAGCCGAGGAAGCGGTGACACAGATACGCAGTATTTT
NA	few	TRBJ2-7	TRBV4-2	CASSQDLGSSYEQYF	TGTGCCAGCAGCCAAGATTTGGGCAGCTCCTACGAGCAGTACTTC
TRBD2	NA	TRBJ2-1	TRBV5-4	CASSPPGTSGVNEQFF	TGTGCCAGCAGCCCCCCGGGGACTAGCGGGGTCAATGAGCAGTTCTTC
TRBD2	few	TRBJ2-7	TRBV6-1	CASSEWGGYEQYF	TGTGCCAGCAGTGAGTGGGGGGGCTACGAGCAGTACTTC
NA	NA	TRBJ1-4	TRBV9	CASSAYQNNEKLFF	TGTGCCAGCAGCGCTTACCAGAACAATGAAAAACTGTTTTTT
NA	NA	TRBJ1-1	TRBV28	CASSFCRGQLTEYTEAFF	TGTGCCAGCAGTTTTTGCAGGGGACAACTGACTGAGTACACTGAAGCTTTCTTT
TRBD1	NA	TRBJ2-2	TRBV6-1	CASTHRGTGELFF	TGTGCCAGCACACACAGGGGGACCGGGGAGCTGTTTTTT
NA	NA	TRBJ2-7	TRBV9	CASSPTPGQMFYEQYF	TGTGCCAGCAGCCCCACCCCAGGCCAGATGTTCTACGAGCAGTACTTC
NA	few	TRBJ2-1	TRBV11-2	CASSLNRYEQFF	TGTGCCAGCAGCTTAAACCGGTACGAGCAGTTCTTC
NA	few	TRBJ1-5	TRBV6-1	CASSGVGFDRNWPQHF	TGTGCCAGCAGTGGAGTCGGTTTCGACAGAAACTGGCCCCAGCATTTT
NA	few	TRBJ1-1	TRBV7-9	CASSLVENTEAFF	TGTGCCAGCAGCTTGGTAGAGAACACTGAAGCTTTCTTT
NA	NA	TRBJ2-7	TRBV13	CASSLETTRYEQYF	TGTGCCAGCAGCTTAGAGACTACCCGCTACGAGCAGTACTTC
TRBD1	few	TRBJ2-7	TRBV6-5	CASSAGTDQYF	TGTGCCAGCAGTGCCGGGACAGACCAGTACTTC
NA	few	TRBJ2-1	TRBV6-1	CASSEASYSHYEQFF	TGTGCCAGCAGTGAAGCTAGCTATAGCCACTATGAGCAGTTCTTC
NA	NA	TRBJ2-3	TRBV21-1	CASSKEGGLAGVDTQYF	TGTGCCAGCAGCAAAGAAGGAGGACTAGCGGGTGTAGATACGCAGTATTTT
TRBD2	NA	TRBJ2-3	TRBV5-4	CASSSLLAGVTDTQYF	TGTGCCAGCAGCTCGTTACTAGCGGGGGTCACAGATACGCAGTATTTT
NA	NA	TRBJ1-1	TRBV7-9	CASSLVGTNEAFF	TGTGCCAGCAGCTTAGTGGGGACAAACGAAGCTTTCTTT
TRBD2	NA	TRBJ2-3	TRBV4-2	CASSTGLAGGPDTQYF	TGTGCCAGCAGCACTGGACTAGCGGGGGGGCCAGATACGCAGTATTTT
TRBD1	NA	TRBJ1-2	TRBV27	CASGPPGTGKGYTF	TGTGCCAGCGGCCCCCCCGGGACAGGGAAGGGCTACACCTTC
TRBD2	medium-sized	TRBJ2-7	TRBV7-9	CASSSQISGGAYEQYF	TGTGCCAGCAGCTCGCAAATTAGCGGGGGGGCCTACGAGCAGTACTTC
TRBD1	NA	TRBJ1-2	TRBV9	CASSVRGGSYGYTF	TGTGCCAGCAGCGTTCGAGGGGGCAGCTATGGCTACACCTTC
TRBD1	few	TRBJ1-1	TRBV4-1	CASSPRQGPMNTEAFF	TGCGCCAGCAGCCCCCGACAGGGACCGATGAACACTGAAGCTTTCTTT
TRBD1	few	TRBJ1-2	TRBV5-4	CASSHIATGGSYGYTF	TGTGCCAGCAGCCATATTGCGACAGGGGGCTCGTATGGCTACACCTTC
NA	NA	TRBJ1-2	TRBV5-8	CASSPRRGRAYGYTF	TGTGCCAGCAGCCCCCGGAGGGGCCGGGCCTATGGCTACACCTTC
TRBD2	NA	TRBJ2-1	TRBV9	CASAWLTSGVYNEQFF	TGTGCCAGCGCATGGTTGACTAGCGGGGTATACAATGAGCAGTTCTTC
NA	NA	TRBJ2-4	TRBV15	CATSRAGFIGKNIQYF	TGTGCCACCAGCAGGGCAGGGTTTATAGGCAAAAACATTCAGTACTTC
NA	few	TRBJ1-2	TRBV18	CASSPPNRAGGYTF	TGTGCCAGCTCGCCACCGAACAGGGCTGGAGGCTACACCTTC
TRBD1	NA	TRBJ2-3	TRBV30	CAWSERGPITSTDTQYF	TGTGCCTGGAGTGAGAGGGGGCCAATCACTAGCACAGATACGCAGTATTTT
NA	NA	TRBJ1-5	TRBV7-6	CASSLGERGPQHF	TGTGCCAGCAGCTTAGGGGAGCGGGGGCCCCAGCATTTT
NA	NA	TRBJ1-5	TRBV7-2	CASSLDGNQPQHF	TGTGCCAGCAGCTTAGACGGTAATCAGCCCCAGCATTTT
TRBD1	NA	TRBJ2-2	TRBV7-8	CASSLAGTGWNTGELFF	TGTGCCAGCAGCTTAGCGGGGACAGGGTGGAACACCGGGGAGCTGTTTTTT
TRBD2	NA	TRBJ2-7	TRBV28	CASSSRLAEYEQYF	TGTGCCAGCAGCTCACGACTAGCGGAGTACGAGCAGTACTTC